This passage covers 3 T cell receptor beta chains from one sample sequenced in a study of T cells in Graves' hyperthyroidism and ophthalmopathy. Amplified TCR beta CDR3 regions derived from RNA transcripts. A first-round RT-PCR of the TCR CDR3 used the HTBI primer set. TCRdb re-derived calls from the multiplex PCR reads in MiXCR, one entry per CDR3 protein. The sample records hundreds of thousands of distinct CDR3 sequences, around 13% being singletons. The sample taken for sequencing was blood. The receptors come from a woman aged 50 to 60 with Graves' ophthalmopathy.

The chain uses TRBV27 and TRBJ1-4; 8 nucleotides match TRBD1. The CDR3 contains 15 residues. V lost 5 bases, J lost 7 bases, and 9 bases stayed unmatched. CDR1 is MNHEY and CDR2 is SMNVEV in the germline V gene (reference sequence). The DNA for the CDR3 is TGTGCCAGCAGTCCGACGACAGGGGACCCTGAAAAACTGTTTTTT. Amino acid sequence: CASSPTTGDPEKLFF. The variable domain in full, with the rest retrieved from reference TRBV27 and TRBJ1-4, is EAQVTQNPRYLITVTGKKLTVTCSQNMNHEYMSWYRQDPGLGLRQIYYSMNVEVTDKGDVPEGYKVSRKEKRNFPLILESPSPNQTSLYFCASSPTTGDPEKLFFGSGTQLSVL.

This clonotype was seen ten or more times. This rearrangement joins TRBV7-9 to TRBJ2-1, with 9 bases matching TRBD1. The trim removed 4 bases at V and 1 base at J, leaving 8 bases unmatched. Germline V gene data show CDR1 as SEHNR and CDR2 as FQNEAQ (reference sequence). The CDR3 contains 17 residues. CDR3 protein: CASSSLFGQGSYNEQFF. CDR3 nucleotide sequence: TGTGCCAGCAGCTCACTCTTCGGACAGGGGTCCTACAATGAGCAGTTCTTC.

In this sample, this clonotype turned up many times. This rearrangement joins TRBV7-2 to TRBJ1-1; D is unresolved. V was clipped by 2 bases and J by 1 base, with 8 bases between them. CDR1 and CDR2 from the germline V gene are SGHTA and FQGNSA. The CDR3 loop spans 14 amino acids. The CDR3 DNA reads TGTGCCAGCAGCTTAATTGGCCGGAACACTGAAGCTTTCTTT. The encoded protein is CASSLIGRNTEAFF.